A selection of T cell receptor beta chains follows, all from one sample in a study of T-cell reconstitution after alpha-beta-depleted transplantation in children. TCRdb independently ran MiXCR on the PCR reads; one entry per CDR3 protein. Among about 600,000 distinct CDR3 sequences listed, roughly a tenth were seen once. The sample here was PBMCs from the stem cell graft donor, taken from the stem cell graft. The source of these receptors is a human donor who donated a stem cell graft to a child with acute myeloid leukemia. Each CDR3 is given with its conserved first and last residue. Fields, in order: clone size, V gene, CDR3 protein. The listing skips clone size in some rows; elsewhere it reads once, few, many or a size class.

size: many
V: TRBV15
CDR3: CATSRFGTQSTDTQYF

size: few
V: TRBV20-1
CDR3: CSAPASGLYGYTF

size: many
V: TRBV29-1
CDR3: CSVGPGRETQYF

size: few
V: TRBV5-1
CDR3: CASSSPTGRGAKNIQYF

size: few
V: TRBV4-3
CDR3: CASSQVGYNEQFF

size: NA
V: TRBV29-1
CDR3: CSVAYRAGNTEAFF

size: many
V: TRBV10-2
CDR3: CASSALTTSTDTQYF

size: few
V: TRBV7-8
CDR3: CASSLNRQGHEAFF

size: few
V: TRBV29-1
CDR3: CSFSPRDNTYEQYF

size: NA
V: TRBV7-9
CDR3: CTSSYRQGSGDTQYF

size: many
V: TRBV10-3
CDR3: CAISESSGAQYF

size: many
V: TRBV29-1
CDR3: CSTRRGFYNEQFF

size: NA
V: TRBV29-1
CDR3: CSGGQASFTEAFF

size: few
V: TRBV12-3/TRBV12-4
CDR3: CASSLIQGSKLFF

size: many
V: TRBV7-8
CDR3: CASSSTFELSYNEQFF

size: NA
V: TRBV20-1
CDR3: CSARVSGGGTSTDTQYF

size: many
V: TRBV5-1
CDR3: CASRDSKSTDTQYF

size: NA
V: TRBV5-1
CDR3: CASSPGALAGGAGEQFF

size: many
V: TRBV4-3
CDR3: CASSQVWGLAGERETQYF

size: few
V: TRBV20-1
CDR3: CSARVNSRGTGELFF

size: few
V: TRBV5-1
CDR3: CASSDSGKPYEQYF

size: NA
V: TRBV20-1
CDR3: CSARSWGGGSTDTQYF

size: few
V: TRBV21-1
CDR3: CASSKGSSGGAKNIQYF

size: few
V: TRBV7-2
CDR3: CASSWVPSFNEQFF

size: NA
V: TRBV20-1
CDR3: CSARRLAGTYNEQFF

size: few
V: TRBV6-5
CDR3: CASSYSPVLNTEAFF

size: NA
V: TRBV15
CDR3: CATSREPGALHNEQFF

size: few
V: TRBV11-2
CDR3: CASSRNVGEQYF

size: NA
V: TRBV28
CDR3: CASSLGRGGGNNEQFF

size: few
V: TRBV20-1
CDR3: CSARVGSGVEWNSQFF

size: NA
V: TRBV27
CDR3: CASSSRTSGTTYEQYF

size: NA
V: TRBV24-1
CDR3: CATTEGASNQPQHF

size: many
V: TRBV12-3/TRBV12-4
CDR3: CASSGGARTEAFF

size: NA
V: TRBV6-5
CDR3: CASSPTTSGNEETQYF

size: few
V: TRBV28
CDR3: CASTLGGGAETQYF

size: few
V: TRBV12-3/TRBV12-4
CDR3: CATILQENTEAFF

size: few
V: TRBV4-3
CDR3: CASSQEGQGPLGYEQYF

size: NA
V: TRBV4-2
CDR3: CAISTGLAVLATYNEQFF

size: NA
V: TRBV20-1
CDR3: CSARGTEKSTNEKLFF

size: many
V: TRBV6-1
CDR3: CASRPGGPSSSYNEQFF

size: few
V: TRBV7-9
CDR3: CASKMLGTGGEQYF

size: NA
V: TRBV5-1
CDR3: CASSSSLGGAAELFF

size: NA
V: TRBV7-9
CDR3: CASSLVGLAFTDTQYF

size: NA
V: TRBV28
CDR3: CASSLGTLKNIQYF

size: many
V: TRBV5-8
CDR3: CASTGGLVMDEQYF

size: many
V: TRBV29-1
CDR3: CSVDTGSSYEQYF

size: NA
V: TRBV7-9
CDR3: CASSLGGGTGDEQFF